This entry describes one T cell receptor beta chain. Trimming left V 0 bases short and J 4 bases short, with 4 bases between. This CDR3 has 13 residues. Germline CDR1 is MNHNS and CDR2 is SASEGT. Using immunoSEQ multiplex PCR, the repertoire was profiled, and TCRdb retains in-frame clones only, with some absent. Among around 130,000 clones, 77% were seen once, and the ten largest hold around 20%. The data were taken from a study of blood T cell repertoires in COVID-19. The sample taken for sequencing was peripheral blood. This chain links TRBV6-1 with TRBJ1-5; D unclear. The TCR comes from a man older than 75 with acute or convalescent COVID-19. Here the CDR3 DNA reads TGTGCCAGCAGTGAAGCGAGGAATCAGCCCCAGCATTTT. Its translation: CASSEARNQPQHF.